What follows is one T cell receptor beta chain and its context. Its specificity is unknown. Looked up from germline, CDR1 is SGHRS and CDR2 is YFSETQ. Trimming shortened V by 4 bases and J by 2 bases, and 15 bases separated the two germline ends. This CDR3 is 15 amino acids long. The table came from immunoSEQ multiplex PCR; TCRdb's copy has only in-frame clones and leaves some out. The data show a few million clones, 85% to 95% seen once. These data originate in a study of shared clonotypes between healthy human individuals. Study-level information: A donor's plate count was three for CD4 naive and three for CD4 memory; CD8 naive had two and CD8 memory one.

A split of CD4+ cells into CD45RA+ naive and CD45RA-negative memory subsets was performed. Study-level points and caveats: The study found roughly 5% of naive CD4 clonotypes shared across several donors.

Sequencing used naive CD4+ T cells from PBMCs. Subset here: CD45RA+ positively selected. The rearrangement uses TRBV5-1 and TRBJ2-5; D is unresolved. The TCR sequence derives from a man between 18 and 35 years old in good health. Some clones in this sample may be carry-over from other donors' samples. In DNA form, the CDR3 reads TGCGCCAGCAGCCATCCTGGGCAGAAACAAGAGACCCAGTACTTC. It translates to CASSHPGQKQETQYF.